This T cell receptor (beta chain) was sequenced for a study of post-analysis software for immune sequencing data. Study-wide results and caveats: Samples made in the same batch grouped tightly together by F measure. A handful of TRBV segments were more frequent in patients than controls; TRBV5-6, TRBV5-1 and TRBV20-1 belonged to this group.

The TCR beta cDNA libraries contained unique molecular identifiers. In TCRdb, the PCR reads were re-called with MiXCR into one record per CDR3 protein. This table holds about 770,000 distinct CDR3 sequences, about 43% found once. This clonotype was seen a handful of times. Its antigen is not known. The CDR3 is made up of 12 amino acids. V dropped 4 bases and J dropped 6 bases, with 10 bases sitting between them. Germline CDR1 SEHNR, CDR2 FQNEAQ (reference sequence). This rearrangement joins TRBV7-9 to TRBJ2-7, with D unresolved. The TCR was taken from a girl aged 5-17 years with multiple sclerosis. Sequenced material: blood. CDR3 in DNA: TGTGCCAGCAGCTCTCTGGTTGGCGAGCAGTACTTC. Its translation is CASSSLVGEQYF.